This section outlines one T cell receptor (beta chain) sequence together with its context. This clonotype has just a few counts. This clone's antigen is unknown. Qualities for individual bases were not recorded, and no much larger clone is one base off. Donors were a few dozen systemically healthy Caucasian individuals from Russia aged 6 to 90 years. Each donor gave around 9.9 milliliters of peripheral blood, collected into EDTA-treated Vacutainer tubes. Ficoll-Paque density-gradient centrifugation was used to isolate PBMCs, with at least 6.5 million per sample. Trizol reagent was used to extract total RNA from the PBMCs, yielding at least 6 micrograms per sample. The percentages of naive CD45RAhigh/CD27high T cells were determined by flow cytometry on a PBMC aliquot from every donor. The data originate from a study of blood T cells in healthy people across ages (dated by TCRdb to between 2015 and 2016). Broadly, across the study: In model experiments, roughly one uniquely barcoded TCR beta cDNA molecule per two T cells was captured by template switching. To avoid experimental bias, donors of different ages were distributed randomly across sequencing lanes. The study measured age-related changes in TCR beta repertoire diversity using deep sequencing normalized with unique cDNA molecular identifiers. The donors were split into four age groups: young (average around 15 years), middle-aged (around 37), aged (about 56) and long-lived (approximately 80). Using the same blood draw, the study looked at two additional independent replicas of 1 million unique cDNA reads for two donors, one aged 18 to 30 and the other aged 80 or older. Points the paper makes about the study in general: Donor CMV infection status was unknown, potentially confounding age-related changes in expanded clonotypes. Compared with the aged group, the long-lived group had more naive CD4+ T cells, fewer expanded clones and increased TCR diversity, suggesting age selection. There was a strong correlation between observed TCR beta diversity and the percentage of naive T cells measured by flow cytometry. As age increased, observed TCR beta diversity per million T cells dropped in a roughly linear way, and a significant reduction was already evident by age around 41. Because profiling used bulk unsorted PBMCs, naive and antigen-experienced compartments could not be compared conclusively. Estimates of total diversity based on one million sequenced T cells were considered lower bounds and underestimates.

Taken from cysteine to phenylalanine, the CDR3 has 19 residues. Left in the record is the CDR3 DNA by itself, 57 bases read in frame from the first base. Sequences MNHEY (CDR1) and SVGEGT (CDR2) are obtained from the germline V gene. Compared with germline, V lacks 6 bases and J lacks 0 bases; bases without a gene match: 14. Library preparation was by 5' RACE. TCRdb shows the sequencer as Illumina HiSeq 2500. The second PCR ran for roughly 7 to 11 cycles and used a J-beta primer mix along with a sample-barcoded 5' primer. Each TCR beta cDNA molecule received a unique molecular identifier from a template-switch 5' adaptor carrying 12 random nucleotides. Each sample yielded at least 3 million CDR3-containing paired-end reads. All of the RNA was converted into first-strand cDNA using the Mint cDNA synthesis kit, with a TRBC-specific oligonucleotide serving as the primer. Following uracil-DNA glycosylase treatment, all cDNA underwent a first 18-cycle PCR with the universal primers M1SS and BC2_uni_R. The source study handled its data this way. Normalization of each sample was performed by random selection of 1 million high-quality reads, each carrying a distinct molecular identifier. Instead of being binned into consensus sequences, reads that shared molecular identifiers were thrown out. MiTCR, set to a Q25 quality threshold and the strictest error-elimination algorithm, was used for CDR3 identification, clonotype clustering and error correction. A nonparametric unseen species model with Euler transformation was used to estimate a lower bound on total TCR beta diversity. Starting from the raw public reads, TCRdb applied fastp trimming at Q25, assembled clones with MiXCR and retained in-frame beta chains. Every entry covers one CDR3 protein and lists the most common genes and DNA from its rows. The V and J calls come from TCRdb's annotation, not from the publication. This sample lists about 1.4 million distinct CDR3 sequences; roughly 64% were detected once. 6.5% to 8% of the sample rests with the top ten.

Sequenced sample: blood. The sequence links TRBV6-2 or TRBV6-3 to TRBJ2-4, with 10 bases aligning to TRBD1. The TCR comes from a man between 18 and 35 years old in good health. This receptor carries the CDR3 CASRRPPGQGTLAKNIQYF. The DNA is TGTGCCAGCAGGCGCCCGCCGGGACAGGGGACCTTAGCCAAAAACATTCAGTACTTC.